The 22 T cell receptor beta chains below all came from one sample that was sequenced in a study of regulatory T cells in long-lasting Graves disease. Time point: persistent/refractory GD, antithyroid drugs over 5 years with positive TRAb. Researchers made the TCR library from RNA that was extracted from PBMCs. Libraries of TCR beta came from iRepertoire HTBI primers plus Arm-PCR of CDR3 regions. TCRdb independently ran MiXCR on the multiplex PCR reads; one entry per CDR3 protein. The sample has 650,000 to 850,000 distinct CDR3 sequences, 25% to 35% seen once. The sample consisted of peripheral blood mononuclear cells (PBMCs), taken when the disease was refractory, from a patient treated with antithyroid drugs. The receptor set was obtained from a female donor with Graves disease.

V and J are TRBV7-2 and TRBJ1-5; weak D call: TRBD1 (5 bases). V lost 2 bases and J lost 10, with 12 bases in between. The V gene's germline CDR1 is SGHTA and CDR2 FQGNSA. CDR3 size: 13 residues. The CDR3 here is CASSLIRAFPQHF. The CDR3 bases are TGTGCCAGCAGCTTAATCAGGGCTTTCCCCCAGCATTTT.

This clonotype showed up many times. J is TRBJ1-2 and V is TRBV28, with D possibly matching TRBD1 (6 bases). Germline CDR1 is MDHEN and CDR2 is SYDVKM. Trimming cost V 1 base and J 7 bases, with 22 bases left between them. The CDR3 has 17 amino acids. The CDR3 sequence is CASSLFLWRGAKGGYTF. The CDR3 nucleotides are TGTGCCAGCAGTTTATTCCTATGGAGGGGGGCGAAGGGTGGCTACACCTTC.

The V and J genes are TRBV7-9 and TRBJ2-3; TRBD1 aligns across 9 bases. In germline, CDR1 is SEHNR, CDR2 FQNEAQ (reference sequence). Trimming at V came to 4 bases and at J to 5 bases, leaving 4 bases not matched to a gene. The CDR3 has 14 amino acids. The CDR3 DNA sequence: TGTGCCAGCAGCTCCGGACAGGGGATAGATACGCAGTATTTT. Translation: CASSSGQGIDTQYF. The whole variable domain, remainder taken from reference TRBV7-9 and TRBJ2-3, is DTGVSQNPRHKITKRGQNVTFRCDPISEHNRLYWYRQTLGQGPEFLTYFQNEAQLEKSRLLSDRFSAERPKGSFSTLEIQRTEQGDSAMYLCASSSGQGIDTQYFGPGTRLTVL.

This clonotype was observed a few times. This sequence joins TRBV5-1 and TRBJ1-1; 7 bases line up with TRBD1. This CDR3 has 16 residues. From germline, CDR1 is SGHRS and CDR2 YFSETQ. J gave up 1 base and V 3 bases, and 9 bases lay outside the gene matches. The CDR3 DNA is TGCGCCAGCAGCTACTACTCTAACAGGGGGAACACTGAAGCTTTCTTT. Residues: CASSYYSNRGNTEAFF. The entire variable domain, with the rest obtained from reference TRBV5-1 and TRBJ1-1, is as follows: KAGVTQTPRYLIKTRGQQVTLSCSPISGHRSVSWYQQTPGQGLQFLFEYFSETQRNKGNFPGRFSGRQFSNSRSEMNVSTLELGDSALYLCASSYYSNRGNTEAFFGQGTRLTVV.

In nucleotides, the CDR3 is TGTGCCAGCAGCCTGGGGCGGAGCCTAACCCTTAATTCACCCCTCCACTTT. Protein product: CASSLGRSLTLNSPLHF. The chain uses TRBV3-1 and TRBJ1-6; D may be TRBD1 (5 bases). CDR1 and CDR2 from the germline V gene are LGHDT and YNNKEL (reference sequence). The CDR3 consists of 17 residues. V shed 4 bases and J shed 6 bases, with 19 bases lying between them.

The CDR3 nucleotides read TGCGCCAGCAGCTTGACGCAGGGTCAGCCTGAAGCTTTCTTT. This encodes CASSLTQGQPEAFF. The rearrangement links TRBV5-1 to TRBJ1-1; D perhaps matches TRBD1 (5 bases). CDR1 and CDR2 (germline): SGHRS, YFSETQ. The CDR3 totals 14 residues. Trimming removed 1 base from V and 6 bases from J, with 13 bases in between.

The V call is TRBV10-3, the J call TRBJ1-1, with 11 bases that match TRBD1. Looked up from germline, CDR1 is ENHRY and CDR2 is SYGVKD. The CDR3 totals 16 residues. After removal of 5 bases from V and 3 bases from J, the junction contained 8 bases not matched to a gene. In DNA form, the CDR3 reads TGTGCCATCAGTAGAAATCCGGGACAGGGGGACACTGAAGCTTTCTTT. Protein product: CAISRNPGQGDTEAFF.

The rearrangement joins TRBV28 to TRBJ1-3; D call uncertain. V was pared by 3 bases and J by 0 bases, with 6 bases between. Per the germline V gene, CDR1 is MDHEN and CDR2 is SYDVKM. This CDR3 is 14 amino acids long. The CDR3 nucleotides are TGTGCCAGCAGTTTTTCGTTCTCTGGAAACACCATATATTTT. It is translated as CASSFSFSGNTIYF. Combining the CDR3 with reference TRBV28 and TRBJ1-3 gives the whole variable domain DVKVTQSSRYLVKRTGEKVFLECVQDMDHENMFWYRQDPGLGLRLIYFSYDVKMKEKGDIPEGYSVSREKKERFSLILESASTNQTSMYLCASSFSFSGNTIYFGEGSWLTVV.

The rearrangement joins TRBV28 to TRBJ2-3; no definite D call. The CDR3 loop spans 15 amino acids. Deletions cut 3 bases from V and 5 bases from J, with 15 bases between. The V gene's germline CDR1 is MDHEN and CDR2 SYDVKM. The CDR3 reads CASSFYLPGIDTQYF. DNA for the CDR3: TGTGCCAGCAGTTTTTATCTCCCCGGCATAGATACGCAGTATTTT.

The table lists this clonotype with many counts. The rearrangement links TRBV2 to TRBJ2-5, with TRBD2 matching over 10 bases. V shed 6 bases, J shed 3 bases, and the junction held 7 bases outside the gene matches. Germline CDR1 is SNHLY and CDR2 is FYNNEI. The CDR3 runs to 15 residues. As DNA, the CDR3 is TGTGCCAGCAGGGCTAGCGGGAGTAGGGAAGAGACCCAGTACTTC. Encoded protein: CASRASGSREETQYF.

The gene calls are TRBV28 and TRBJ1-5; D gene unclear. Deletions cut 3 bases from V and 5 bases from J, with 11 bases between. The CDR3 totals 14 residues. Germline V lookup: CDR1 MDHEN, CDR2 SYDVKM. The CDR3 loop reads CASSLGSKHQPQHF. The CDR3 bases are TGTGCCAGCAGTTTGGGTTCCAAGCATCAGCCCCAGCATTTT.

In this sample, this clonotype turned up once. V gene TRBV29-1 combines with J gene TRBJ1-4, with 12 bases lining up with TRBD1. Germline V gene sequence: CDR1 SQVTM, CDR2 ANQGSEA. V dropped 6 bases and J dropped 6; count of bases not matched to a gene: 8. The CDR3 runs 15 residues. CDR3 coding DNA: TGCAGCGTCGGGACAGGGGGCCTGGGGGATGAAAAACTGTTTTTT. Its translation is CSVGTGGLGDEKLFF.

The chain combines TRBV11-3 with TRBJ2-2; 10 bases align to TRBD2. The CDR3 covers 16 residues. The V gene end was trimmed by 0 bases and the J gene end by 7 bases; junction bases not matched to a gene: 5. Germline CDR1 reads SGHNT; CDR2 reads YENEEA. The CDR3 spells CASSLELAGRNGELFF. CDR3 DNA: TGTGCCAGCAGCTTAGAACTAGCGGGAAGGAACGGGGAGCTGTTTTTT.

This clonotype was detected only a few times. The chain uses TRBV5-1 and TRBJ2-7; 8 bases are shared with TRBD2. CDR3 length: 14 amino acids. V was clipped by 2 bases and J by 5 bases; unmatched bases: 6. Germline V lookup: CDR1 SGHRS, CDR2 YFSETQ. CDR3 in amino acids: CASSLSGRVDEQYF. The CDR3 DNA sequence: TGCGCCAGCAGCTTAAGCGGGAGAGTCGACGAGCAGTACTTC.

This clonotype was observed many times. This chain joins TRBV2 and TRBJ1-5, with a weak D call TRBD1 (6 bases). From germline, CDR1 is SNHLY and CDR2 FYNNEI. V was clipped by 3 bases and J by 5 bases, with 14 bases between them. The CDR3 loop spans 15 amino acids. For the CDR3, the DNA is TGTGCCAGCAGTGATGGTCAGGGGTTGGATCAGCCCCAGCATTTT. As protein: CASSDGQGLDQPQHF.

The chain couples TRBV5-1 to TRBJ2-3, with 7 positions matching TRBD1. Losses at the gene ends were 4 bases for V and 6 bases for J; bases not matched to a gene: 11. The CDR3 totals 15 residues. CDR1 SGHRS and CDR2 YFSETQ come from the germline V gene. This CDR3 reads CASSPLEGAPDTQYF. Here the CDR3 DNA reads TGCGCCAGCAGCCCTCTTGAGGGGGCCCCGGATACGCAGTATTTT.

In its sample, this clonotype was seen a few times. A much bigger clone sits one base away, suggesting this may be a read error. The chain is built from TRBV29-1 and TRBJ2-5, with 7 bases fitting TRBD1. The germline V gene has CDR1 SQVTM and CDR2 ANQGSEA. The CDR3 length is 14 residues. CDR3 sequence (DNA): TGCAGCGACACGGACAGGTACACCCAAGAGGCCCAGTACTTC. It specifies CSDTDRYTQEAQYF.

This clonotype has just a few counts. The V and J genes are TRBV11-2 and TRBJ2-5, with 14 bases lining up with TRBD2. Unmatched junction bases numbered 5, after V lost 4 bases and J lost 1 base. This CDR3 comprises 17 residues. Looked up from germline, CDR1 is SGHAT and CDR2 is FQNNGV. The CDR3 sequence: CASSWGLAGVVQETQYF. CDR3 DNA sequence: TGTGCCAGCAGCTGGGGACTAGCGGGAGTCGTCCAAGAGACCCAGTACTTC.

The rearrangement joins TRBV29-1 to TRBJ2-7, with 13 positions matching TRBD2. The length of the CDR3 is 14 residues. In germline, CDR1 is SQVTM, CDR2 ANQGSEA. The V segment lost 7 bases and the J segment 4 bases; nucleotides outside the gene matches: 7. In DNA form, the CDR3 reads TGCAGCGCCGCACTAGCGGGAGGGCCATACGAGCAGTACTTC. Protein sequence: CSAALAGGPYEQYF.

This clonotype has only a few counts. The J gene is TRBJ1-1, the V gene TRBV12-3 or TRBV12-4; no definite D call. The CDR3 totals 14 residues. Trimming stripped 3 bases from V and 1 base from J, with 9 bases between. CDR3 bases: TGTGCCAGCAGTTTTGGGCGGCCGAACACTGAAGCTTTCTTT. Translating it yields CASSFGRPNTEAFF.

The J gene is TRBJ2-2, the V gene TRBV10-3; D is perhaps TRBD2 (7 bases). V lost 4 bases and J lost 1, with 13 bases in between. The germline CDR1 and CDR2 sequences are ENHRY and SYGVKD. The CDR3 is made up of 16 amino acids. CDR3 loop: CAISGGGTLNTGELFF. The CDR3 DNA follows: TGTGCCATCAGTGGGGGGGGGACATTGAACACCGGGGAGCTGTTTTTT.

This clonotype was observed at least ten times. The V call is TRBV28, the J call TRBJ1-2; no firm D call. The V end lost 3 bases, the J end lost 8 bases, and 10 bases lay between the germline ends. The CDR3 totals 12 residues. The germline V gene has CDR1 MDHEN and CDR2 SYDVKM. CDR3 region: CASSFHNRGYTF. CDR3 nucleotide sequence: TGTGCCAGCAGTTTCCACAATAGGGGCTACACCTTC.